This T cell receptor (beta chain) was retrieved from a study of OX40 agonist ivuxolimab in advanced cancers. Background on the study: Earlier anti-PD-1, anti-PD-L1 or anti-CTLA-4 therapy was permitted; over 35% had received some. Three individuals attained partial responses, comprising one hepatocellular carcinoma case and two cutaneous melanoma cases.

This clone has only one observation. Individuals having autoimmune disease history or systemic immunosuppression were not enrolled. Profiling relied on immunoSEQ multiplex PCR, and the TCRdb table lists in-frame clones only, not all of them. Here the sample spans around 60,000 clones, roughly 91% being singletons. The sample in question was CD4+ or CD8+ T cells sorted from blood, obtained in a trial of the OX40 agonist ivuxolimab. The clonotype was recovered from an adult with an advanced solid tumor such as melanoma, head and neck, liver or kidney cancer.

This CDR3 reads CAWERAGTRGDIQYF. The CDR3 nucleotides are TGTGCCTGGGAAAGGGCCGGGACTAGGGGTGACATTCAGTACTTC. The genes are TRBV30 and TRBJ2-4, with 8 bases aligning to TRBD2. The V gene's germline CDR1 is GTSNPN and CDR2 SVGIG (reference sequence). The V and J ends lost 5 bases and 8 bases, in that order; junction bases with no gene match: 14. The CDR3 length is 15 residues.